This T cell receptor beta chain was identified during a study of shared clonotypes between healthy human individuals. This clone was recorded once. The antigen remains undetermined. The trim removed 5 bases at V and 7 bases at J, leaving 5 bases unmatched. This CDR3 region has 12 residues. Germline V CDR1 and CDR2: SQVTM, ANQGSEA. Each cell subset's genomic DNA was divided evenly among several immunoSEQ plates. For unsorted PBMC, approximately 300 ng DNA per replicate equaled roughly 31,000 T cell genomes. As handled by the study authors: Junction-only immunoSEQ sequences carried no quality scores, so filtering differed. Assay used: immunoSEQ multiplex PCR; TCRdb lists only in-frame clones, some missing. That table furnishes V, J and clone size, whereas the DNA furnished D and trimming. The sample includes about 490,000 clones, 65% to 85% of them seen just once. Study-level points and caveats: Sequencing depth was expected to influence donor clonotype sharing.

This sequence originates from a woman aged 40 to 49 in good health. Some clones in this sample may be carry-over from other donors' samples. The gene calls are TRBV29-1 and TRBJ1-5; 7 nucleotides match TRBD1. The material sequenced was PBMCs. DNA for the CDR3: TGCAGCGTTCAAACAGGGGAGCAGCCCCAGCATTTT. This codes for CSVQTGEQPQHF.